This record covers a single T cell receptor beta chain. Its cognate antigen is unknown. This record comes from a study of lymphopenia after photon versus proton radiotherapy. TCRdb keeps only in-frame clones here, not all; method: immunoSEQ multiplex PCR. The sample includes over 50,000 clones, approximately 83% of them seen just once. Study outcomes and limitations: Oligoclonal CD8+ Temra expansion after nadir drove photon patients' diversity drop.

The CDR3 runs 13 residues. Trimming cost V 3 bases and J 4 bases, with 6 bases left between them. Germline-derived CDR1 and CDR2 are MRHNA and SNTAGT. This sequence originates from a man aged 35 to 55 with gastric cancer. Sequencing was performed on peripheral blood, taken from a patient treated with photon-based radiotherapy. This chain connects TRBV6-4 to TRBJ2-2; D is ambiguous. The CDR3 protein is CASSEIGTGELFF. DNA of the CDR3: TGTGCCAGCAGTGAAATCGGCACCGGGGAGCTGTTTTTT.